A selection of T cell receptor beta chains follows, all from one sample in a study of T cell responses to AZD1222 COVID-19 vaccine. Libraries were prepared by immunoSEQ multiplex PCR; TCRdb keeps only in-frame clonotypes and omits some of them. The sample lists 89,000 or so clones, 80% to 90% seen once, with approximately 15% in the top ten. The specimen comprised peripheral blood, sampled on day 0 of AZD1222 vaccination. The receptors here all came from an adult in good health. CDR3s include the opening cysteine and the closing phenylalanine or tryptophan. D genes are given only for firm matches. Expanded clones get a size class; other rows say once, few or many, or leave the size out.

D gene: .
J gene: TRBJ1-6
V gene: TRBV15
clone size: .
CDR3 DNA: TGTGCCACCAGCAGTGCCTCGTTGGGGCCTTCAAATTTATCACCCCTCCACTTT
CDR3 protein: CATSSASLGPSNLSPLHF

D gene: .
J gene: TRBJ2-7
V gene: TRBV5-6
clone size: .
CDR3 DNA: TGTGCCAGCAGCTTCCGGGGAACCTCCTACGAGCAGTACTTC
CDR3 protein: CASSFRGTSYEQYF

D gene: .
J gene: TRBJ2-3
V gene: TRBV7-2
clone size: .
CDR3 DNA: TGTGCCAGCAGCTTAGATACGGGTGACACAGATACGCAGTATTTT
CDR3 protein: CASSLDTGDTDTQYF

D gene: TRBD2
J gene: TRBJ2-7
V gene: TRBV27
clone size: .
CDR3 DNA: TGTGCCAGCAAGAGACTAGCAACATACGAGCAGTACTTC
CDR3 protein: CASKRLATYEQYF

D gene: .
J gene: TRBJ1-1
V gene: TRBV19
clone size: .
CDR3 DNA: TGTGCCAGTAGTTCCCCGACCGGGGGAAGCCCTGAAGCTTTCTTT
CDR3 protein: CASSSPTGGSPEAFF

D gene: .
J gene: TRBJ2-2
V gene: TRBV9
clone size: .
CDR3 DNA: TGTGCCAGCAGCCCACCACACAGGGTCACCGGGGAGCTGTTTTTT
CDR3 protein: CASSPPHRVTGELFF

D gene: TRBD1
J gene: TRBJ1-4
V gene: TRBV28
clone size: .
CDR3 DNA: TGTGCCAGCACCAGCACCCGGGACAGAAGGACGCCTAATGAAAAACTGTTTTTT
CDR3 protein: CASTSTRDRRTPNEKLFF

D gene: .
J gene: TRBJ2-1
V gene: TRBV5-6
clone size: .
CDR3 DNA: TGTGCCAGCAGCTTGTTTGCGGGCAATGAGCAGTTCTTC
CDR3 protein: CASSLFAGNEQFF

D gene: TRBD2
J gene: TRBJ2-1
V gene: TRBV18
clone size: .
CDR3 DNA: TGTGCCAGCTCATTAGCGGGAGGTAACAATGAGCAGTTCTTC
CDR3 protein: CASSLAGGNNEQFF

D gene: .
J gene: TRBJ2-5
V gene: TRBV5-4
clone size: .
CDR3 DNA: TGTGCCAGCAGCTTGGTCCAAGAGACCCAGTACTTC
CDR3 protein: CASSLVQETQYF

D gene: .
J gene: TRBJ1-2
V gene: TRBV19
clone size: .
CDR3 DNA: TGTGCCAGTAGTATCGGGTCTAACTATGGCTACACCTTC
CDR3 protein: CASSIGSNYGYTF

D gene: TRBD2
J gene: TRBJ2-1
V gene: TRBV7-2
clone size: .
CDR3 DNA: TGTGCCAGCAGCTATGGACTAGCGGGGTTGGCGAACAATGAGCAGTTCTTC
CDR3 protein: CASSYGLAGLANNEQFF

D gene: TRBD2
J gene: TRBJ2-2
V gene: TRBV19
clone size: few
CDR3 DNA: TGTGCCAGTAGTATGATCGCGGGAGGGCCCCACACCGGGGAGCTGTTTTTT
CDR3 protein: CASSMIAGGPHTGELFF

D gene: TRBD1
J gene: TRBJ1-3
V gene: TRBV6-1
clone size: .
CDR3 DNA: TGTGCCAGCAGTAAAGCTTTTTGGGACAGGGTTCGGGAAGTGTCTACTGGAAACACCATATATTTT
CDR3 protein: CASSKAFWDRVREVSTGNTIYF

D gene: TRBD1
J gene: TRBJ1-1
V gene: TRBV5-1
clone size: .
CDR3 DNA: TGCGCCAGCAGCTTGACAGGGGCTGGTAGCGACACTGAAGCTTTCTTT
CDR3 protein: CASSLTGAGSDTEAFF

D gene: .
J gene: TRBJ1-4
V gene: TRBV7-9
clone size: .
CDR3 DNA: TGTGCCAGCAGCCGTGGGCAGGGGTCTAATGAAAAACTGTTTTTT
CDR3 protein: CASSRGQGSNEKLFF

D gene: TRBD1
J gene: TRBJ1-3
V gene: TRBV18
clone size: .
CDR3 DNA: TGTGCCAGCTCACCGGATGGGACAGGGACTGGAAACACCATATATTTT
CDR3 protein: CASSPDGTGTGNTIYF

D gene: TRBD1
J gene: TRBJ2-1
V gene: TRBV19
clone size: .
CDR3 DNA: TGTGCCAGTAGTATAAGGGGGCGCGTCAATGAGCAGTTCTTC
CDR3 protein: CASSIRGRVNEQFF

D gene: .
J gene: TRBJ1-6
V gene: TRBV27
clone size: .
CDR3 DNA: TGTGCCAGCAGACTTCTAGGGGCAGGGAGTTCACCCCTCCACTTT
CDR3 protein: CASRLLGAGSSPLHF

D gene: .
J gene: TRBJ1-1
V gene: TRBV4-1
clone size: once
CDR3 DNA: TGCGCCAGCAGCCAAGATCGAGTGGGGGTGAGCACTGAAGCTTTCTTT
CDR3 protein: CASSQDRVGVSTEAFF

D gene: .
J gene: TRBJ1-3
V gene: TRBV3-1/TRBV3-2
clone size: .
CDR3 DNA: TGTGCCAGCAGCCAAAGGGAAAACACCATATATTTT
CDR3 protein: CASSQRENTIYF

D gene: .
J gene: TRBJ1-5
V gene: TRBV6-5
clone size: once
CDR3 DNA: TGTGCCAGCAGGGCACTCAGGGGTGGCAATCAGCCCCAGCATTTT
CDR3 protein: CASRALRGGNQPQHF

D gene: .
J gene: TRBJ1-4
V gene: TRBV19
clone size: .
CDR3 DNA: TGTGCCAGTAGTCCGGGGGGAATTATAGACGAAAAACTGTTTTTT
CDR3 protein: CASSPGGIIDEKLFF

D gene: .
J gene: TRBJ1-1
V gene: TRBV28
clone size: .
CDR3 DNA: TGTGCCAGCAGTTCCCAGGGGAGAACTGAAGCTTTCTTT
CDR3 protein: CASSSQGRTEAFF

D gene: TRBD2
J gene: TRBJ2-1
V gene: TRBV2
clone size: .
CDR3 DNA: TGTGCCAGCAGTGGGGCTACCGGGACTAACCGGGGTTGGGGCTCCTACAATGAGCAGTTCTTC
CDR3 protein: CASSGATGTNRGWGSYNEQFF

D gene: TRBD2
J gene: TRBJ2-5
V gene: TRBV7-9
clone size: .
CDR3 DNA: TGTGCCAGCAGCCCGGGACTAGCGGGAGAAGAGACCCAGTACTTC
CDR3 protein: CASSPGLAGEETQYF

D gene: .
J gene: TRBJ1-1
V gene: TRBV29-1
clone size: .
CDR3 DNA: TGCAGCGGGGGGCACCCGAACACTGAAGCTTTCTTT
CDR3 protein: CSGGHPNTEAFF

D gene: .
J gene: TRBJ2-1
V gene: TRBV11-2
clone size: .
CDR3 DNA: TGTGCCAGCAGCTTGGAAACAGGTTTCTCCAATGAGCAGTTCTTC
CDR3 protein: CASSLETGFSNEQFF

D gene: TRBD1
J gene: TRBJ2-3
V gene: TRBV28
clone size: few
CDR3 DNA: TGTGCCAGCCTCCGCGGACTGACAGGGGGCTCAGATACGCAGTATTTT
CDR3 protein: CASLRGLTGGSDTQYF

D gene: TRBD1
J gene: TRBJ1-2
V gene: TRBV7-2
clone size: .
CDR3 DNA: TGTGCCAGCAGCTTAGAGGGGACAGGAGTTACTGGCTACACCTTC
CDR3 protein: CASSLEGTGVTGYTF

D gene: .
J gene: TRBJ1-1
V gene: TRBV7-8
clone size: .
CDR3 DNA: TGTGCCAGCAGCACCGGGACGTTCCGGGGAAAAGCTTTCTTT
CDR3 protein: CASSTGTFRGKAFF

D gene: .
J gene: TRBJ2-7
V gene: TRBV18
clone size: few
CDR3 DNA: TGTGCCAGCTCACCCCGTTCGGGGTCGATCTACGAGCAGTACTTC
CDR3 protein: CASSPRSGSIYEQYF

D gene: TRBD1
J gene: TRBJ1-2
V gene: TRBV18
clone size: .
CDR3 DNA: TGTGCCAGCTCACCATCCCACAGGGGTAACTATGGCTACACCTTC
CDR3 protein: CASSPSHRGNYGYTF

D gene: .
J gene: TRBJ2-7
V gene: TRBV18
clone size: .
CDR3 DNA: TGTGCCAGCTCACGCCGGGACATCGGATCGTACGAGCAGTACTTC
CDR3 protein: CASSRRDIGSYEQYF

D gene: .
J gene: TRBJ1-1
V gene: TRBV12-3/TRBV12-4
clone size: .
CDR3 DNA: TGTGCCAGCAGTTACGGGGTCAACACTGAAGCTTTCTTT
CDR3 protein: CASSYGVNTEAFF

D gene: .
J gene: TRBJ1-1
V gene: TRBV12-3/TRBV12-4
clone size: .
CDR3 DNA: TGTGCCGTCAGCGGGAGGAACACTGAAGCTTTCTTT
CDR3 protein: CAVSGRNTEAFF

D gene: .
J gene: TRBJ2-5
V gene: TRBV25-1
clone size: .
CDR3 DNA: TGTGCCAGCAGTTGGCCGGGGACGGGGGAGACCCAGTACTTC
CDR3 protein: CASSWPGTGETQYF

D gene: .
J gene: TRBJ2-2
V gene: TRBV5-1
clone size: .
CDR3 DNA: TGCGCCAGCAGCACGGGTTCGAACACCGGGGAGCTGTTTTTT
CDR3 protein: CASSTGSNTGELFF

D gene: .
J gene: TRBJ1-3
V gene: TRBV19
clone size: .
CDR3 DNA: TGTGCCAGCCAGACGGTTAGCTCTGGAAACACCATATATTTT
CDR3 protein: CASQTVSSGNTIYF

D gene: .
J gene: TRBJ2-7
V gene: TRBV20-1
clone size: .
CDR3 DNA: TGCAGTGCTAGTCTTGGCCGGGGACGGCTTGGAGAGCAGTACTTC
CDR3 protein: CSASLGRGRLGEQYF

D gene: .
J gene: TRBJ1-6
V gene: TRBV18
clone size: .
CDR3 DNA: TGTGCCAGCTCAAACTCCGGGACGAGTAATTCACCCCTCCACTTT
CDR3 protein: CASSNSGTSNSPLHF

D gene: .
J gene: TRBJ1-2
V gene: TRBV5-5
clone size: .
CDR3 DNA: TGTGCCAGCAGCTTGGCAGGGGATCACTATGGCTACACCTTC
CDR3 protein: CASSLAGDHYGYTF

D gene: TRBD2
J gene: TRBJ2-1
V gene: TRBV7-2
clone size: .
CDR3 DNA: TGTGCCAGCAGCTTAGCTAGCGGGGTGTACAATGAGCAGTTCTTC
CDR3 protein: CASSLASGVYNEQFF

D gene: .
J gene: TRBJ2-5
V gene: TRBV6-1
clone size: .
CDR3 DNA: TGTGCCAGCAGTGAACTTGGGGCAATGGAGACCCAGTACTTC
CDR3 protein: CASSELGAMETQYF

D gene: .
J gene: TRBJ2-7
V gene: TRBV12-3/TRBV12-4
clone size: .
CDR3 DNA: TGTGCCAGCAGCACCTCCTACGAGCAGTACTTC
CDR3 protein: CASSTSYEQYF